Following are 22 T cell receptor beta chains from one sample sequenced in a study of T-cell memory formation after mild COVID-19. TCRdb independently ran MiXCR on the 5' RACE reads; one entry per CDR3 protein. In the table there are over 25,000 distinct CDR3 sequences, roughly 21% of which are singletons. The sequenced material came from PBMCs or a T cell subset sorted from them (not recorded which). The receptors come from an adult who had mild COVID-19 (a few samples of this study predate the infection). Cell type and time point are not known.

There are many counts of this clonotype. The V gene is TRBV12-5, the J gene TRBJ2-3; 15 nucleotides align to TRBD2. Germline V lookup: CDR1 LGHNT, CDR2 FRNRAP. The CDR3 totals 19 residues. Germline trimming cut 5 bases from V and 4 bases from J; bases unmatched to any gene: 13. The CDR3 reads CASGHPPPGLAGGADTQYF. DNA for the CDR3: TGTGCTAGTGGTCACCCTCCGCCGGGACTAGCGGGAGGAGCAGATACGCAGTATTTT.

V gene TRBV2 combines with J gene TRBJ1-6; D gene unclear. Trimming left V 3 bases short and J 8 bases short, with 26 bases between. This CDR3 contains 19 residues. Looked up from germline, CDR1 is SNHLY and CDR2 is FYNNEI. The CDR3 protein is CASSDWAVPWRGRDSPLHF. DNA for the CDR3: TGTGCCAGCAGTGATTGGGCCGTTCCCTGGCGGGGAAGGGATTCACCCCTCCACTTT.

This clonotype was picked up many times. The J gene is TRBJ2-3, the V gene TRBV4-1; D not resolved. The V end lost 0 bases, the J end lost 0 bases, and 10 bases lay between the germline ends. CDR1 and CDR2 from the germline V gene are MGHRA and YSYEKL. The CDR3 length is 16 residues. CDR3 residues: CASSQEAASSTDTQYF. In nucleotides, the CDR3 is TGCGCCAGCAGCCAAGAGGCAGCGTCTAGCACAGATACGCAGTATTTT.

This chain uses TRBV6-6 with TRBJ1-2, with D uncertain. Deletions cut 4 bases from V and 3 bases from J, with 9 bases between. This CDR3 spans 13 amino acids. Germline CDR1 is MNHNY and CDR2 is SVGAGI (reference sequence). The CDR3 DNA sequence: TGTGCCAGCAGTTGGTGGCAGTACTATGGCTACACCTTC. Amino acids: CASSWWQYYGYTF.

The chain is built from TRBV20-1 and TRBJ1-1, with D uncertain. Trimming removed 6 bases from V and 7 bases from J, with 6 bases in between. Germline V gene sequence: CDR1 DFQATT, CDR2 SNEGSKA (reference sequence). This CDR3 comprises 9 residues. CDR3 DNA sequence: TGCAGTGCCGGCCTTGAAGCTTTCTTT. This encodes CSAGLEAFF.

The chain uses TRBV11-2 and TRBJ1-1; the D is unclear. Germline CDR1 is SGHAT and CDR2 is FQNNGV. The CDR3 is 10 amino acids. Trimming cost V 5 bases and J 7 bases, with 5 bases left between them. The CDR3 loop is CASSASEAFF. In DNA, the CDR3 is TGTGCCAGCAGCGCCAGTGAAGCTTTCTTT.

This clonotype was detected ten times or more. The gene calls are TRBV5-1 and TRBJ1-1; a possible D gene is TRBD1 (5 bases). Trimming took 0 bases from V and 0 from J, leaving 9 bases between them. CDR1 and CDR2 (germline): SGHRS, YFSETQ. The CDR3 has 15 amino acids. The CDR3 region is CASSLGGRVNTEAFF. The CDR3 coding sequence is TGCGCCAGCAGCTTGGGGGGCAGGGTGAACACTGAAGCTTTCTTT. The variable domain in full, completed from reference TRBV5-1 and TRBJ1-1, reads KAGVTQTPRYLIKTRGQQVTLSCSPISGHRSVSWYQQTPGQGLQFLFEYFSETQRNKGNFPGRFSGRQFSNSRSEMNVSTLELGDSALYLCASSLGGRVNTEAFFGQGTRLTVV.

This clonotype turned up a few times. This chain joins TRBV7-9 and TRBJ1-1; D may be TRBD1 (6 bases). The V end lost 1 base, the J end lost 4 bases, and 7 bases lay between the germline ends. The germline gives CDR1 SEHNR, CDR2 FQNEAQ (reference sequence). The CDR3 runs to 13 residues. The CDR3 region has the DNA TGTGCCAGCAGCTTAGAACAGGGCACTGAAGCTTTCTTT. Amino acid sequence: CASSLEQGTEAFF.

The rearrangement uses TRBV5-5 and TRBJ1-1; tentatively, D is TRBD1 (5 bases). V was pared by 0 bases and J by 12 bases, with 12 bases between. Per germline, CDR1 SGHKS and CDR2 YYEKEE (reference sequence). CDR3 length equals 12 residues. The CDR3 bases are TGTGCCAGCAGCTTGGGTAGGGGTAAGACTTTCTTT. The encoded protein is CASSLGRGKTFF.

Ten or more counts support this clonotype. V usage is TRBV12-5 and J usage is TRBJ2-5; possibly TRBD1 or TRBD2 for D (7 bases each). The CDR3 length is 14 residues. CDR1 and CDR2 (germline): LGHNT, FRNRAP. Trimming removed 7 bases from V and 5 bases from J, with 17 bases in between. CDR3 loop: CASAMGGGAETQYF. The CDR3 coding sequence is TGTGCTAGTGCCATGGGAGGGGGCGCGGAGACCCAGTACTTC.

In this sample, this clonotype turned up many times. The chain is built from TRBV6-5 and TRBJ2-2; D is unresolved. This CDR3 comprises 13 residues. CDR1 MNHEY and CDR2 SVGAGI come from the germline V gene. The germline V and J ends were trimmed by 1 base and 6 bases, with 6 bases remaining between them. The CDR3 loop reads CASSYFQAGELFF. CDR3 DNA: TGTGCCAGCAGTTACTTCCAAGCCGGGGAGCTGTTTTTT.

This clonotype was picked up many times. V is TRBV7-9 and J is TRBJ2-5, with 7 nucleotides matching TRBD1. The J segment lost 1 base and the V segment lost 5 bases, leaving 7 bases of the junction unmatched. The CDR3 spans 15 residues. Germline CDR1 reads SEHNR; CDR2 reads FQNEAQ (reference sequence). The CDR3 reads CASSTEGTVQETQYF. The DNA of the CDR3 is TGTGCCAGCAGCACGGAAGGGACAGTCCAAGAGACCCAGTACTTC.

The V call is TRBV10-2, the J call TRBJ2-5, with a weak D call TRBD1 (5 bases). V was clipped by 3 bases and J by 5 bases, with 10 bases between them. Germline V CDR1 and CDR2: WSHSY, SAAADI. The CDR3 covers 13 residues. The CDR3 DNA sequence: TGCGCCAGCAGTGAACAGAAGGGGGAGACCCAGTACTTC. Protein product: CASSEQKGETQYF.

There are many counts of this clonotype. The rearrangement joins TRBV7-6 to TRBJ2-7; D is possibly TRBD2 (5 bases). Trimming cost V 3 bases and J 8 bases, with 14 bases left between them. Germline-derived CDR1 and CDR2 are SGHVS and FNYEAQ. The CDR3 extends over 13 amino acids. The CDR3 nucleotides are TGTGCCAGCAGCTTGCTTAGCGACCGGAAGCAGTACTTC. It specifies CASSLLSDRKQYF.

This clonotype came up a few times. The chain carries TRBV6-2 or TRBV6-3 and TRBJ2-5; TRBD2 agrees at 8 bases. Germline CDR1 MNHEY, CDR2 SVGEGT. V lost 4 bases to trimming and J lost 5 bases; unmatched junction nucleotides: 12. The CDR3 is 16 amino acids. CDR3 sequence (DNA): TGTGCCAGCAGTTCCCCCCGGAGCGGGAGAAGGGAGACCCAGTACTTC. The encoded protein is CASSSPRSGRRETQYF.

This clonotype was observed at least ten times. This chain uses TRBV5-1 with TRBJ2-1, with a possible D match to TRBD1 (5 bases). This CDR3 has 14 residues. Trimming left V 5 bases short and J 4 bases short, with 13 bases between. The germline V gene has CDR1 SGHRS and CDR2 YFSETQ. The CDR3 is CASSTTEFYNEQFF. The CDR3, as DNA: TGCGCCAGCAGTACGACAGAGTTTTACAATGAGCAGTTCTTC.

This clonotype was observed many times. The chain links TRBV9 to TRBJ2-2; a weak D match, TRBD2 (6 bases). CDR1 and CDR2 (germline): SGDLS, YYNGEE. The CDR3 is 14 residues long. Trimming left V 3 bases short and J 7 bases short, with 13 bases between. CDR3 nucleotide sequence: TGTGCCAGCAGCGCGGTGGGGGGAGGCGGGGAGCTGTTTTTT. Protein sequence: CASSAVGGGGELFF.

This clonotype has at least ten counts. The chain couples TRBV12-3 or TRBV12-4 to TRBJ1-4, with a tentative D call TRBD1 (6 bases). The V and J ends lost 5 bases and 10 bases respectively, with 14 bases between them. This CDR3 comprises 13 residues. The CDR3 bases are TGTGCCAGCAGTCCCGGACAGATTGGAAAACTGTTTTTT. This gives the protein CASSPGQIGKLFF.

This clonotype was recorded many times. The gene calls are TRBV11-2 and TRBJ2-5, with 7 bases lining up with TRBD2. CDR3 length equals 16 residues. Germline lookup yields CDR1 SGHAT and CDR2 FQNNGV. The J segment lost 2 bases and the V segment lost 1 base, leaving 7 bases of the junction unmatched. CDR3 coding DNA: TGTGCCAGCAGCTTAGCCCCCGGTAGCGGGCAAGAGACCCAGTACTTC. Translation: CASSLAPGSGQETQYF.

This chain's CDR3 is CASSSQVPDTEAFF. As DNA, the CDR3 is TGCGCCAGCAGCTCGCAGGTCCCCGACACTGAAGCTTTCTTT. The rearrangement uses TRBV5-1 and TRBJ1-1; no clear D. Germline V gives CDR1 SGHRS, CDR2 YFSETQ. The CDR3 has 14 residues. Trimming cost V 3 bases and J 3 bases, with 12 bases left between them.

This clonotype was counted at least ten times. The chain employs TRBV7-9 and TRBJ2-1, with 10 bases fitting TRBD2. Germline CDR1 SEHNR, CDR2 FQNEAQ (reference sequence). Losses at the gene ends were 6 bases for V and 7 bases for J; bases not matched to a gene: 9. The CDR3 is 15 amino acids. The CDR3 is CASRSIAGGQNEQFF. The CDR3 nucleotides read TGTGCCAGCAGATCTATAGCGGGAGGTCAAAATGAGCAGTTCTTC.

The genes are TRBV6-2 or TRBV6-3 and TRBJ2-3; perhaps D is TRBD1 or TRBD2 (5 bases each). The CDR3 is made up of 17 amino acids. Germline CDR1 and CDR2: MNHEY and SVGEGT. Trimming stripped 4 bases from V and 5 bases from J, with 22 bases between. The CDR3 spells CASSSGQWGMSGDTQYF. CDR3 nucleotide sequence: TGTGCCAGCAGTTCCGGGCAGTGGGGGATGTCCGGAGATACGCAGTATTTT.